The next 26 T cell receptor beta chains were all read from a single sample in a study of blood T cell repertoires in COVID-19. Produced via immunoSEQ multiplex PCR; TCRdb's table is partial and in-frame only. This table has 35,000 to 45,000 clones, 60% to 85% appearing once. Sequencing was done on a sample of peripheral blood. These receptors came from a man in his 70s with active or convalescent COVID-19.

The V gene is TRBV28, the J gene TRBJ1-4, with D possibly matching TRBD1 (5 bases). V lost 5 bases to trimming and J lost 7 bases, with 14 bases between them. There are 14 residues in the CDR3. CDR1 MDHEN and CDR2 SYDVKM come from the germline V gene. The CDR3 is CASSNRHAGEKLFF. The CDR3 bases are TGTGCCAGCAGTAACAGGCACGCCGGTGAAAAACTGTTTTTT.

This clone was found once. The CDR3 DNA sequence: TGTGCCAGCAGCTCAACAGGGGTGGGGTACGAGCAGTACTTC. This encodes CASSSTGVGYEQYF. The gene calls are TRBV7-2 and TRBJ2-7; 7 bases fit TRBD1. The CDR3 sequence is 14 residues long. With 4 bases clipped from V and 4 bases from J, the junction kept 7 bases outside the gene matches. The germline V gene encodes CDR1 SGHTA and CDR2 FQGNSA.

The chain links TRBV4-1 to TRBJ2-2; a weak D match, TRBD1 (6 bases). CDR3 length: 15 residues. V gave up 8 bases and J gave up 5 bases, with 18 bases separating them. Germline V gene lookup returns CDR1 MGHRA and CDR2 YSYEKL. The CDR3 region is CASGRGAGETGELFF. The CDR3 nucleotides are TGCGCCAGCGGAAGGGGTGCAGGGGAAACCGGGGAGCTGTTTTTT.

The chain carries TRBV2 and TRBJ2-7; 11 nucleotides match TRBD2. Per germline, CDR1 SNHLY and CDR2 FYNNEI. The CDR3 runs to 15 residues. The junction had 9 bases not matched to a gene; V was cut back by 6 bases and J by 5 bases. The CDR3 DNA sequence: TGTGCCAGCAGAGGGGAGACTAGCGGGGCCAACGAGCAGTACTTC. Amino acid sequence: CASRGETSGANEQYF. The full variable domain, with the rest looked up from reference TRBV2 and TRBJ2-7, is EPEVTQTPSHQVTQMGQEVILRCVPISNHLYFYWYRQILGQKVEFLVSFYNNEISEKSEIFDDQFSVERPDGSNFTLKIRSTKLEDSAMYFCASRGETSGANEQYFGPGTRLTVT.

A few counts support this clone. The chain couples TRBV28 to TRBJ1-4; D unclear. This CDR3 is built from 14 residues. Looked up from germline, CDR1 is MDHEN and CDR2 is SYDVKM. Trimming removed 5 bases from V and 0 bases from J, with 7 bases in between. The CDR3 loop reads CASSPPTTNEKLFF. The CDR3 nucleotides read TGTGCCAGCAGTCCCCCAACAACTAATGAAAAACTGTTTTTT.

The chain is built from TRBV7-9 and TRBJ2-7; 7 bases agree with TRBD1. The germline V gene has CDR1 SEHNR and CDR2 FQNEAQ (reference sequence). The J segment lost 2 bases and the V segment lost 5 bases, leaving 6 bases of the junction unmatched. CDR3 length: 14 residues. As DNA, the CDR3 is TGTGCCAGCAGCCCCGGGACAGTCGCCTACGAGCAGTACTTC. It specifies CASSPGTVAYEQYF.

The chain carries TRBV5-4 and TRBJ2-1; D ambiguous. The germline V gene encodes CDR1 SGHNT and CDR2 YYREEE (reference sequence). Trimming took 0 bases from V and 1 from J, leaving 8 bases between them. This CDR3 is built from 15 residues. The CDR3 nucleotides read TGTGCCAGCAGCTTGGATACAGAATCCTACAATGAGCAGTTCTTC. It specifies CASSLDTESYNEQFF. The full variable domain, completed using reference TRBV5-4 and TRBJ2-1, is ETGVTQSPTHLIKTRGQQVTLRCSSQSGHNTVSWYQQALGQGPQFIFQYYREEENGRGNFPPRFSGLQFPNYSSELNVNALELDDSALYLCASSLDTESYNEQFFGPGTRLTVL.

This CDR3 reads CASSPGQEITGELFF. The CDR3 nucleotides are TGCGCCAGCAGCCCGGGACAGGAAATCACCGGGGAGCTGTTTTTT. This chain connects TRBV5-1 to TRBJ2-2, with 8 nucleotides matching TRBD1. The CDR3 length is 15 residues. With 4 bases clipped from V and 4 bases from J, the junction kept 6 bases outside the gene matches. Germline V gene lookup returns CDR1 SGHRS and CDR2 YFSETQ.

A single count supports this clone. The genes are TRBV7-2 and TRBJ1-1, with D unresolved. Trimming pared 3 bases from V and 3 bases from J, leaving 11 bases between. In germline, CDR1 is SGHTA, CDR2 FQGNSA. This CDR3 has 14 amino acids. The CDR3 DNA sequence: TGTGCCAGCAGCTTTTCGGGGTTGGACACTGAAGCTTTCTTT. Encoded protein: CASSFSGLDTEAFF. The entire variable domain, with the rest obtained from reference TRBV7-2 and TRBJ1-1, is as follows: GAGVSQSPSNKVTEKGKDVELRCDPISGHTALYWYRQSLGQGLEFLIYFQGNSAPDKSGLPSDRFSAERTGGSVSTLTIQRTQQEDSAVYLCASSFSGLDTEAFFGQGTRLTVV.

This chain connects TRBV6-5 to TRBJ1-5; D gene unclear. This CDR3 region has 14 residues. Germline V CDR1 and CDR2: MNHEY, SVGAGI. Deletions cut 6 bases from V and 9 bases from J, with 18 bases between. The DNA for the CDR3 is TGTGCCAGCAGCGCCGGACTCACCATCACGCCCCAGCATTTT. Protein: CASSAGLTITPQHF.

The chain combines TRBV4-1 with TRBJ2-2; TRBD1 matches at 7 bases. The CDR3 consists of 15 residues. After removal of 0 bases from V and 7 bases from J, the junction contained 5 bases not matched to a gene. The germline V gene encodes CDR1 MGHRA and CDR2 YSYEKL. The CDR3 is CASSQEDRESGELFF. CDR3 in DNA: TGCGCCAGCAGCCAAGAAGACAGGGAGAGCGGGGAGCTGTTTTTT.

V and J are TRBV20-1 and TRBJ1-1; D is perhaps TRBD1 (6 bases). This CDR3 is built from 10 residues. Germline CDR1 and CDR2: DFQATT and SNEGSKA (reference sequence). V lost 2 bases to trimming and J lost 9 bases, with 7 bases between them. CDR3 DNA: TGCAGTGCTAGACAGGGGCAAGCTTTCTTT. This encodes CSARQGQAFF.

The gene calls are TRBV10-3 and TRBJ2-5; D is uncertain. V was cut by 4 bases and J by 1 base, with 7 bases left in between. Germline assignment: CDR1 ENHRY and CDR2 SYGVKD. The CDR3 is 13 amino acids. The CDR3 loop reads CAISAGGQETQYF. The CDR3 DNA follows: TGTGCCATCAGTGCCGGCGGCCAAGAGACCCAGTACTTC.

CDR3 DNA sequence: TGCGCCAGCAGTGAGTCGGCGGGGACGACAGAGACCCAGTACTTC. Its translation is CASSESAGTTETQYF. The chain combines TRBV10-1 with TRBJ2-5; a weak D match, TRBD2 (6 bases). Per the germline V gene, CDR1 is WNHNN and CDR2 is SYGVQD (reference sequence). V lost 0 bases and J 4 bases, leaving 12 bases between the germline ends. The length of the CDR3 is 15 residues.

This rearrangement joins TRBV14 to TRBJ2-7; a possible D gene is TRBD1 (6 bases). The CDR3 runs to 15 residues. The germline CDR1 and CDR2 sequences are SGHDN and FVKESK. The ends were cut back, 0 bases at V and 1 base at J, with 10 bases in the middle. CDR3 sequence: CASSQDSQGSYEQYF. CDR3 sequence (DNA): TGTGCCAGCAGCCAAGATTCCCAGGGGTCCTACGAGCAGTACTTC. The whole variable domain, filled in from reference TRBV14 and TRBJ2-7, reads EAGVTQFPSHSVIEKGQTVTLRCDPISGHDNLYWYRRVMGKEIKFLLHFVKESKQDESGMPNNRFLAERTGGTYSTLKVQPAELEDSGVYFCASSQDSQGSYEQYFGPGTRLTVT.

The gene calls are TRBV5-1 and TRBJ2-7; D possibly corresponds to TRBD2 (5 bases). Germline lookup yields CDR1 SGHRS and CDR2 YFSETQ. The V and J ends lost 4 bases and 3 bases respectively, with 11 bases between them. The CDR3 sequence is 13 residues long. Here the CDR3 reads CASSTGVLYEQYF. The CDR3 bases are TGCGCCAGCAGCACCGGGGTCCTCTACGAGCAGTACTTC.

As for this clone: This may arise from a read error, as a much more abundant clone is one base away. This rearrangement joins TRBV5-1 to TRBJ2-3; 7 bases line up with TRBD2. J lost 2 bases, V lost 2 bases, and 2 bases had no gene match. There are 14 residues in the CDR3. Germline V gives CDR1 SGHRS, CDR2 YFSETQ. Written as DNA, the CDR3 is TGCGCCAGCAGCTTCGCGGGGGACACAGATACGCAGTATTTT. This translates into CASSFAGDTDTQYF.

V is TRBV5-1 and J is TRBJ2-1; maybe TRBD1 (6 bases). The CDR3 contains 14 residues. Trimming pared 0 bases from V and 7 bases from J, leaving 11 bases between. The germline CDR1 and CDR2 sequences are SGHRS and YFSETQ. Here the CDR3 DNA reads TGCGCCAGCAGCTTGGGTACAGGGTTGAATGAGCAGTTCTTC. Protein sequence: CASSLGTGLNEQFF.

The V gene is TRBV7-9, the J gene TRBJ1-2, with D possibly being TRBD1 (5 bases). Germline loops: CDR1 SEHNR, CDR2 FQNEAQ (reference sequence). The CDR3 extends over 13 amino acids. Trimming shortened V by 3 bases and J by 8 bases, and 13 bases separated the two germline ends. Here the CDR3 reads CASSFEAGEGYTF. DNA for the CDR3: TGTGCCAGCAGCTTTGAAGCGGGGGAAGGCTACACCTTC.

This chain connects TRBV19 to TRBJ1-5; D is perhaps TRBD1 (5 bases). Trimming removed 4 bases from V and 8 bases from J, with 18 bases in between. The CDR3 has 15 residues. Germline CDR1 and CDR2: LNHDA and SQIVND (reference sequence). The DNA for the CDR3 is TGTGCCAGTAGTACCAGCCAGGGATCCGGAGAGCCCCAGCATTTT. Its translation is CASSTSQGSGEPQHF.

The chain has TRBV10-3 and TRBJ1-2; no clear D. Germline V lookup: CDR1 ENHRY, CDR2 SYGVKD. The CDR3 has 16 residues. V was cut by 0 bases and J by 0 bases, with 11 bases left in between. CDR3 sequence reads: CAISESYRIANYGYTF. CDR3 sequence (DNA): TGTGCCATCAGTGAGTCCTACAGAATAGCTAACTATGGCTACACCTTC.

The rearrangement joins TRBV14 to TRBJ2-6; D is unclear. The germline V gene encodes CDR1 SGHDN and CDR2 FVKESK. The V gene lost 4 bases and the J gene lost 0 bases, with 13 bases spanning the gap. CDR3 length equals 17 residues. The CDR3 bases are TGTGCCAGCAGCCCGCGCACGGGTATCTCTGGGGCCAACGTCCTGACTTTC. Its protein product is CASSPRTGISGANVLTF.

The CDR3 nucleotides read TGTGCCAGCGGACAGGGTTGGGTCGAGCAGTACTTC. It is translated as CASGQGWVEQYF. The chain is built from TRBV6-6 and TRBJ2-7; 8 bases fit TRBD1. V lost 8 bases, J lost 6 bases, and 6 bases stayed unmatched. The CDR3 is made up of 12 amino acids. Germline CDR1 MNHNY, CDR2 SVGAGI (reference sequence).

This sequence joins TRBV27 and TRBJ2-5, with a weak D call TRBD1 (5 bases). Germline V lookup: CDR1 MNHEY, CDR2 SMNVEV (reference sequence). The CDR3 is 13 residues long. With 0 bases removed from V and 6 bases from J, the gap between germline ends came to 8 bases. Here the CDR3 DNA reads TGTGCCAGCAGTTTATCAGGGGTAAAGACCCAGTACTTC. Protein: CASSLSGVKTQYF.

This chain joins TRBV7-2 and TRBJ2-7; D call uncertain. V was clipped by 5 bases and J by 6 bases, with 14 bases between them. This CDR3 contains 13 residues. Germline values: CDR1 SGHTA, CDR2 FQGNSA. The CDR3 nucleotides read TGTGCCAGCAGCCCAAGAGGAACGGGCGAGCAGTACTTC. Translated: CASSPRGTGEQYF. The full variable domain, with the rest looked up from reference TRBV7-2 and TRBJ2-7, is GAGVSQSPSNKVTEKGKDVELRCDPISGHTALYWYRQSLGQGLEFLIYFQGNSAPDKSGLPSDRFSAERTGGSVSTLTIQRTQQEDSAVYLCASSPRGTGEQYFGPGTRLTVT.

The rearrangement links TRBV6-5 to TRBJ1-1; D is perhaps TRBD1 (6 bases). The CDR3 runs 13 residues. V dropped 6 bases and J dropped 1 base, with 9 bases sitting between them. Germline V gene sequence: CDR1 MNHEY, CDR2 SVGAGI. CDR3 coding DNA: TGTGCCAGCAGCCTGGACAGGAACACTGAAGCTTTCTTT. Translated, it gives CASSLDRNTEAFF.